Presented here are 29 T cell receptor beta chains from one specimen sequenced in a study of cytomegalovirus exposure and HLA in healthy donors. In the PCR, 60 Vbeta and 13 Jbeta primers were used. Using immunoSEQ multiplex PCR, the repertoire was profiled, and TCRdb retains in-frame clones only, with some absent. The sample includes tens of thousands of clones, about 71% of them seen just once. Sequencing used PBMCs. Receptor source: a woman in her fifties or sixties in good health and CMV-seropositive.

This clone came up many times. The rearrangement joins TRBV6-5 to TRBJ1-1; 9 nucleotides match TRBD1. J gave up 7 bases and V 6 bases, and 12 bases lay outside the gene matches. From germline, CDR1 is MNHEY and CDR2 SVGAGI. There are 15 residues in the CDR3. CDR3 residues: CASSRDRVITREAFF. The CDR3 DNA reads as TGTGCCAGCAGCCGGGACAGGGTAATTACCCGTGAAGCTTTCTTT.

The chain is built from TRBV2 and TRBJ2-4; a possible D gene is TRBD2 (6 bases). The CDR3 spans 15 residues. V lost 3 bases and J lost 8, with 17 bases in between. From germline, CDR1 is SNHLY and CDR2 FYNNEI. In DNA form, the CDR3 reads TGTGCCAGCAGTGACGGGGCAGTAAGGGAGGACATTCAGTACTTC. Translating gives CASSDGAVREDIQYF.

The rearrangement uses TRBV6-1 and TRBJ2-2; tentative D call: TRBD2 (6 bases). Between the trimmed V and J ends, which lost 9 bases and 8 bases, there was a span of 19 bases. The germline gives CDR1 MNHNS, CDR2 SASEGT. The CDR3 has 14 residues. Here the CDR3 DNA reads TGTGCCAGTGGCGGGACCCTTCAAATGGGGGAGCTGTTTTTT. Its protein is CASGGTLQMGELFF.

The CDR3 nucleotides are TGCGCCAGCAGCCAAGATGGACCAGGGCGCCACGGGCAGTACTTC. Protein product: CASSQDGPGRHGQYF. V is TRBV4-1 and J is TRBJ2-7, with D possibly matching TRBD1 (5 bases). CDR1 MGHRA and CDR2 YSYEKL come from the germline V gene. This CDR3 contains 15 residues. Trimming cost V 0 bases and J 9 bases, with 18 bases left between them.

At least ten counts were recorded for this clone. The CDR3 DNA is TGTGCCAGAAGCTTGGTACGGGGGGGATCATACTATGGCTACACCTTC. It translates to CARSLVRGGSYYGYTF. V gene TRBV5-3 combines with J gene TRBJ1-2, with TRBD1 as a possible D gene (5 bases). TRBV5-3 is recorded as an ORF, its role being uncertain. V gave up 0 bases and J gave up 3 bases, with 15 bases separating them. The length of the CDR3 is 16 residues.

The V and J genes are TRBV19 and TRBJ2-2; D might be TRBD2 (6 bases). The CDR3 extends over 15 amino acids. Germline-derived CDR1 and CDR2 are LNHDA and SQIVND (reference sequence). V was trimmed by 2 bases and J by 5 bases, leaving 12 bases between them. Here the CDR3 DNA reads TGTGCCAGTAGTATAAATCCGGGGGAAACCGGGGAGCTGTTTTTT. Amino acids: CASSINPGETGELFF.

The gene calls are TRBV2 and TRBJ2-3; possible D gene TRBD1, 6 bases. Germline-derived CDR1 and CDR2 are SNHLY and FYNNEI. The CDR3 sequence is 16 residues long. V was shortened by 5 bases and J by 3 bases, with 18 bases between the two germline ends. The CDR3 DNA reads TGTGCCAGCAGTATAGGGCAGGGGAAGTTGACAGATACGCAGTATTTT. Translation: CASSIGQGKLTDTQYF.

V usage is TRBV4-3 and J usage is TRBJ1-2; no clear D gene. CDR3 size: 14 residues. Germline V gene sequence: CDR1 LGHNA, CDR2 YSLEER. Trimming removed 1 base at V and 8 bases at J, with 14 bases between. The CDR3 DNA reads as TGCGCCAGCAGCCAAGGGGTGGGCGGGAAAGGCTACACCTTC. Its translation is CASSQGVGGKGYTF.

This clone has just a few counts. The chain employs TRBV2 and TRBJ1-4; 7 bases map to TRBD1. CDR3 length: 14 residues. With V trimmed by 5 bases and J by 5 bases, 5 bases remained unmatched. Per the germline V gene, CDR1 is SNHLY and CDR2 is FYNNEI. CDR3: CASSFGQANEKLFF. The CDR3 coding sequence is TGTGCCAGCAGTTTTGGACAGGCAAATGAAAAACTGTTTTTT.

The chain recombines TRBV7-9 with TRBJ2-1, with a possible D match to TRBD2 (5 bases). Trimming cost V 1 base and J 8 bases, with 18 bases left between them. CDR1 is SEHNR and CDR2 is FQNEAQ in the germline V gene (reference sequence). The CDR3 extends over 16 amino acids. The CDR3 here is CASSLVRGWSEDEQFF. In DNA, the CDR3 is TGTGCCAGCAGCTTAGTACGGGGATGGAGTGAGGATGAGCAGTTCTTC.

The gene calls are TRBV6-1 and TRBJ2-6, with D tentatively TRBD1 (6 bases). V shed 7 bases and J shed 4 bases, with 14 bases lying between them. Germline V gene lookup returns CDR1 MNHNS and CDR2 SASEGT. The CDR3 contains 15 residues. The CDR3 nucleotides read TGTGCCAGCAACAACAGGGATACCGGGGCCAACGTCCTGACTTTC. This gives the protein CASNNRDTGANVLTF.

This clone was seen a few times. The V and J genes are TRBV19 and TRBJ1-2; no clear D gene. The CDR3 runs 14 residues. CDR1 is LNHDA, CDR2 SQIVND, per germline (reference sequence). V dropped 3 bases and J dropped 8 bases, with 16 bases sitting between them. CDR3 region: CASSIFQERSGYTF. For the CDR3, the DNA is TGTGCCAGTAGTATTTTTCAGGAGCGGAGCGGCTACACCTTC.

This clone was seen once. The chain carries TRBV6-6 and TRBJ1-2; 7 nucleotides agree with TRBD1. The V gene's germline CDR1 is MNHNY and CDR2 SVGAGI (reference sequence). The ends lost 5 bases at V and 3 bases at J; junction bases unmatched: 6. The CDR3 consists of 14 residues. CDR3 amino acids: CASSPFRGDYGYTF. DNA of the CDR3: TGTGCCAGCAGTCCCTTCAGGGGGGACTATGGCTACACCTTC.

This clone was counted between two and nine times. The chain is built from TRBV5-5 and TRBJ1-2; possibly TRBD1 for D (6 bases). V lost 3 bases and J lost 13, with 16 bases in between. The length of the CDR3 is 12 residues. The V gene's germline CDR1 is SGHKS and CDR2 YYEKEE (reference sequence). This CDR3 reads CASSSLQGRSTF. CDR3 in DNA: TGTGCCAGCAGCTCCTTACAGGGTCGTAGCACCTTC.

This chain joins TRBV7-2 and TRBJ2-1, with 13 bases that match TRBD2. Germline values: CDR1 SGHTA, CDR2 FQGNSA. The CDR3 contains 15 residues. J lost 9 bases, V lost 5 bases, and 7 bases had no gene match. The CDR3: CASSTGLAGVTEQFF. The CDR3 bases are TGTGCCAGCAGCACCGGACTAGCGGGGGTCACTGAGCAGTTCTTC.

This clone showed up just once. The chain combines TRBV18 with TRBJ1-5; possible D gene TRBD1, 5 bases. Germline V gene data show CDR1 as KGHSH and CDR2 as LQKENI. This CDR3 is 15 amino acids long. Trimming cost V 3 bases and J 0 bases, with 9 bases left between them. The CDR3 DNA is TGTGCCAGCTCACCGACGACAGATAGCAATCAGCCCCAGCATTTT. Protein: CASSPTTDSNQPQHF. Drawing the rest from reference TRBV18 and TRBJ1-5, the complete variable domain is NAGVMQNPRHLVRRRGQEARLRCSPMKGHSHVYWYRQLPEEGLKFMVYLQKENIIDESGMPKERFSAEFPKEGPSILRIQQVVRGDSAAYFCASSPTTDSNQPQHFGDGTRLSIL.

The chain couples TRBV4-2 to TRBJ1-2, with D uncertain. Germline-derived CDR1 and CDR2 are LGHNA and YNFKEQ. The CDR3 has 15 residues. Trimming stripped 7 bases from V and 4 bases from J, with 19 bases between. The CDR3 is CASTPLGGTFYGYTF. CDR3 nucleotide sequence: TGTGCCAGCACCCCGCTTGGCGGAACTTTCTATGGCTACACCTTC.

DNA of the CDR3: TGTGCCAGCAGCTCTTGGGACAGGGGAGGGACAGATACGCAGTATTTT. This encodes CASSSWDRGGTDTQYF. The chain employs TRBV5-6 and TRBJ2-3; 10 positions match TRBD1. Germline CDR1 reads SGHDT; CDR2 reads YYEEEE. The CDR3 sequence is 16 residues long. V shed 3 bases and J 3 bases; nucleotides not matched to a gene: 7.

This rearrangement joins TRBV6-1 to TRBJ2-7; a possible D gene is TRBD2 (7 bases). Trimming cost V 6 bases and J 3 bases, with 12 bases left between them. Germline V lookup: CDR1 MNHNS, CDR2 SASEGT. CDR3 size: 13 residues. CDR3 DNA sequence: TGTGCCAGCAGCCAAGGGGGGGGCTACGAGCAGTACTTC. It is translated as CASSQGGGYEQYF.

The chain is built from TRBV6-5 and TRBJ2-7, with 7 bases aligning to TRBD1. The CDR3 extends over 15 amino acids. The germline gives CDR1 MNHEY, CDR2 SVGAGI. Germline trimming cut 2 bases from V and 3 bases from J; bases unmatched to any gene: 7. CDR3 nucleotide sequence: TGTGCCAGCAGTTACGAACCCGGGACAGACTACGAGCAGTACTTC. Amino acid sequence: CASSYEPGTDYEQYF.

About this clone itself: Germline and junction disagree at one end, which may indicate a read error. This chain uses TRBV6-6 with TRBJ2-7; 7 bases align to TRBD1. The V gene's germline CDR1 is MNHNY and CDR2 SVGAGI (reference sequence). There are 15 residues in the CDR3. The CDR3, as DNA: TGTGCTAGCAGTTTAAGGGGGCACGGGTCCTACGAGCAGTACTTC. This codes for CASSLRGHGSYEQYF.

This sequence joins TRBV13 and TRBJ2-2, with 7 nucleotides matching TRBD1. V shed 2 bases and J 3 bases; nucleotides not matched to a gene: 6. CDR3 length: 16 residues. Germline CDR1 is PRHDT and CDR2 is FYEKMQ (reference sequence). CDR3 residues: CASSLTGQAYTGELFF. The CDR3 nucleotides are TGTGCCAGCAGCTTAACTGGACAGGCGTACACCGGGGAGCTGTTTTTT.

This clone was seen a few times. The chain links TRBV10-3 to TRBJ1-2, with a weak D call TRBD1 (5 bases). Germline V gene lookup returns CDR1 ENHRY and CDR2 SYGVKD. This CDR3 has 13 amino acids. V lost 10 bases and J 4 bases, leaving 16 bases between the germline ends. The CDR3 sequence: CATEDAGTYGYTF. CDR3 sequence (DNA): TGTGCCACCGAGGATGCGGGGACCTATGGCTACACCTTC.

This clone was found a few times. This chain connects TRBV4-3 to TRBJ1-2, with TRBD1 matching over 11 bases. Germline CDR1 is LGHNA and CDR2 is YSLEER. CDR3 length: 16 residues. The CDR3 nucleotides are TGCGACGAGCACCGGGGGGACAGGGGGAGTATCGATGGCTACACCTTC. This codes for CDEHRGDRGSIDGYTF.

This clone appeared a few times. The chain recombines TRBV7-3 with TRBJ2-1; 9 bases line up with TRBD1. V was clipped by 2 bases and J by 7 bases; unmatched bases: 6. There are 15 residues in the CDR3. The germline CDR1 and CDR2 sequences are SGHTA and FQGTGA. The CDR3 DNA sequence: TGTGCCAGCAGCTTATTGACAGGGGGAAATAATGAGCAGTTCTTC. Translating gives CASSLLTGGNNEQFF. Full variable domain (outside the CDR3, taken from reference TRBV7-3 and TRBJ2-1): GAGVSQTPSNKVTEKGKYVELRCDPISGHTALYWYRQSLGQGPEFLIYFQGTGAADDSGLPNDRFFAVRPEGSVSTLKIQRTERGDSAVYLCASSLLTGGNNEQFFGPGTRLTVL.

This clone was observed a handful of times. The chain links TRBV19 to TRBJ2-2; weak D call: TRBD1 (5 bases). This CDR3 region has 14 residues. Germline assignment: CDR1 LNHDA and CDR2 SQIVND (reference sequence). Trimming cost V 1 base and J 6 bases, with 9 bases left between them. CDR3 bases: TGTGCCAGTAGTATAGGGGGCATGTCCGGGGAGCTGTTTTTT. It is translated as CASSIGGMSGELFF.

This clone was seen a handful of times. CDR3 protein: CASSPAGKMNTEAFF. As DNA, the CDR3 is TGTGCCAGCAGTCCCGCAGGGAAAATGAACACTGAAGCTTTCTTT. This chain uses TRBV28 with TRBJ1-1; a possible D gene is TRBD1 (5 bases). The V gene lost 5 bases and the J gene lost 0 bases, with 13 bases spanning the gap. The CDR3 runs to 15 residues. Germline V gene sequence: CDR1 MDHEN, CDR2 SYDVKM. The variable domain in full, with the rest retrieved from reference TRBV28 and TRBJ1-1, is DVKVTQSSRYLVKRTGEKVFLECVQDMDHENMFWYRQDPGLGLRLIYFSYDVKMKEKGDIPEGYSVSREKKERFSLILESASTNQTSMYLCASSPAGKMNTEAFFGQGTRLTVV.

J is TRBJ2-7 and V is TRBV7-7, with 7 bases that match TRBD1. The trim removed 5 bases at V and 4 bases at J, leaving 5 bases unmatched. The CDR3 is 13 amino acids. CDR1 and CDR2 (germline): SSHAT, FNYEAQ (reference sequence). DNA of the CDR3: TGTGCCAGCAGCCAGACAGGGATTTACGAGCAGTACTTC. Translation: CASSQTGIYEQYF.

The J gene is TRBJ1-1, the V gene TRBV27; 7 nucleotides align to TRBD1. Germline CDR1 reads MNHEY; CDR2 reads SMNVEV (reference sequence). The CDR3 is 15 amino acids. J lost 6 bases, V lost 3 bases, and 10 bases had no gene match. CDR3 residues: CASSFRRNRGSEAFF. CDR3 bases: TGTGCCAGCAGTTTCCGTCGAAACAGGGGCTCTGAAGCTTTCTTT.